The source of this TCR beta chain is a study of neurological immune-mediated disorders. The CDR3 spans 15 residues. V was pared by 5 bases and J by 4 bases, with 9 bases of the junction left unmatched. The germline V gene has CDR1 MNHEY and CDR2 SVGAGI. A single record per CDR3 protein comes from TCRdb applying MiXCR to the 5' RACE reads. Of about 87,000 distinct CDR3 sequences listed, roughly 3.5% are singletons. This clonotype was recorded many times. The chain combines TRBV6-5 with TRBJ2-5; 8 positions match TRBD1. Material for sequencing was PBMCs. This TCR came from a woman in her forties or fifties with multiple sclerosis. This chain's CDR3 is CASSQGARFGETQYF. The CDR3 DNA reads as TGTGCCAGCAGTCAGGGGGCACGATTTGGAGAGACCCAGTACTTC.